This TCR beta chain emerged from a study of CD8+CD57+ T cells in acquired aplastic anemia. Germline V gene sequence: CDR1 SGHTA, CDR2 FQGTGA. The CDR3 covers 14 residues. The V and J ends lost 4 bases and 10 bases, in that order; junction bases with no gene match: 6. CDR3 and TCR beta VDJ profiling relied on genomic DNA as the template. MiXCR was run by TCRdb on the reads, yielding one entry per CDR3 protein. The table lists tens of thousands of distinct CDR3 sequences, 60% to 75% of them singletons. In its sample, this clonotype was seen a few times. The patients chosen for sequencing had shown expansion of CD8+CD57+ cells (detected by flow cytometry).

This chain uses TRBV7-3 with TRBJ1-6; 8 bases are a match to TRBD1. Sequenced input: sorted CD4+, CD8+, or CD8+CD57+ T cells (not recorded which) from PBMCs. This receptor was obtained from a human donor with aplastic anemia. CDR3 nucleotides: TGTGCCAGCAGCTCGACAGGGGTGGACTCACCCCTCCACTTT. This codes for CASSSTGVDSPLHF.